This passage covers 5 T cell receptor beta chains from one sample sequenced in a study of breast tumors, draining lymph nodes, adjacent tissues. MiXCR, run by TCRdb on the multiplex PCR reads, gives a single entry per CDR3 protein. The sample has some 85,000 distinct CDR3 sequences; approximately 28% are singletons. Axillary draining lymph nodes of breast cancer patients supplied the node samples. Sequences were obtained from axillary lymph node tissue. The receptors shown here come from a female donor with breast cancer. Some clones in this sample may be carry-over from other donors' samples.

This clonotype occurred many times. This chain joins TRBV6-6 and TRBJ2-7; TRBD1 is a possible D gene (6 bases). V was cut by 6 bases and J by 5 bases, with 14 bases left in between. The CDR3 spans 13 residues. CDR1 MNHNY and CDR2 SVGAGI come from the germline V gene (reference sequence). The CDR3 coding sequence is TGTGCCAGCAGGGACAGTAATGATGACGAGCAGTACTTC. It is translated as CASRDSNDDEQYF.

The V gene is TRBV6-4, the J gene TRBJ2-1; 9 nucleotides align to TRBD2. V was clipped by 4 bases and J by 8 bases; unmatched bases: 21. Germline CDR1 is MRHNA and CDR2 is SNTAGT. This CDR3 spans 19 amino acids. CDR3 nucleotides: TGTGCCAGCAGTGGAGCAGGCGCACTACTAGCGGGCAGGGGCGATGAGCAGTTCTTC. Its translation is CASSGAGALLAGRGDEQFF.

The table lists this clonotype with many counts. V is TRBV19 and J is TRBJ2-1; D is ambiguous. In germline, CDR1 is LNHDA, CDR2 SQIVND (reference sequence). V was clipped by 3 bases and J by 2 bases, with 14 bases between them. This CDR3 spans 16 amino acids. The CDR3 sequence is CASSMVASATYNEQFF. In nucleotides, the CDR3 is TGTGCCAGTAGTATGGTGGCGAGCGCAACCTACAATGAGCAGTTCTTC. Using reference TRBV19 and TRBJ2-1 for the parts outside the CDR3, the full variable domain is DGGITQSPKYLFRKEGQNVTLSCEQNLNHDAMYWYRQDPGQGLRLIYYSQIVNDFQKGDIAEGYSVSREKKESFPLTVTSAQKNPTAFYLCASSMVASATYNEQFFGPGTRLTVL.

This clonotype was seen only once. CDR3 in DNA: TGTGCCAGCAAGAGAAAGGGAGGTCGCTCTGGAAACACCATATATTTT. It codes for CASKRKGGRSGNTIYF. The rearrangement joins TRBV28 to TRBJ1-3; D gene unclear. Between the trimmed V and J ends, which lost 7 bases and 0 bases, there was a span of 16 bases. CDR1 and CDR2 (germline): MDHEN, SYDVKM. CDR3 length equals 16 residues.

This clonotype was seen many times. The chain employs TRBV20-1 and TRBJ1-5; possible D gene TRBD1, 5 bases. Trimming left V 2 bases short and J 7 bases short, with 21 bases between. The length of the CDR3 is 16 residues. Germline V CDR1 and CDR2: DFQATT, SNEGSKA (reference sequence). The CDR3 protein is CSARSTRAGVWQPQHF. As DNA, the CDR3 is TGCAGTGCTAGATCTACTCGGGCGGGGGTTTGGCAGCCCCAGCATTTT.